This T cell receptor beta chain was recorded in a study of blood T cell repertoires in COVID-19. Turning to the study itself: Acute-phase and convalescent COVID-19 samples originated in the United States, Italy and Spain.

Authors' data handling: The authors estimated nucleated cell counts from reference gene primer amplification. Assay: immunoSEQ multiplex PCR; the TCRdb copy retains only in-frame clones and omits some. The V and J calls and clone size are taken from that table; D and trimming were inferred from the DNA. The sample has 90,000 to 120,000 clones; 75% to 85% are singletons. CDR1 SGHRS and CDR2 YFSETQ come from the germline V gene. V was pared by 0 bases and J by 7 bases, with 16 bases between. This CDR3 has 16 amino acids. The sequence was collected from a man aged 55-75 years with acute or convalescent COVID-19. The chain recombines TRBV5-1 with TRBJ1-4; D unclear. Specimen: peripheral blood. The DNA of the CDR3 is TGCGCCAGCAGCTTGGTGGAGGCCGGAGGAGGTGAAAAACTGTTTTTT. It encodes CASSLVEAGGGEKLFF.